This TCR beta chain is drawn from a study of cytomegalovirus exposure and HLA in healthy donors. Study-wide context: T cells numbering about 179 million yielded 100 million to 120 million unique TCR beta sequences in an earlier analysis.

Remarks on this clone: Its cognate antigen is unknown.

CDR1 is SQVTM, CDR2 ANQGSEA, per germline. Trimming stripped 6 bases from V and 2 bases from J, with 7 bases between. The CDR3 runs 12 residues. Study-level points and caveats: Associated with cytomegalovirus, according to the listing, were some 150 TCR beta chains. In a later analysis, HLA-associated beta chains showed higher expansion and lower generation probabilities than comparable chains.

PCR involved 60 Vbeta and 13 Jbeta primers. The protocol was immunoSEQ multiplex PCR, while the TCRdb copy is restricted to in-frame clones and leaves out a portion. The repertoire holds 190,000 or so clones, with around three quarters as singletons. The clonotype was recovered from a boy between 10 and 17 years old in good health and CMV-seronegative. Sequencing input: PBMCs. V is TRBV29-1 and J is TRBJ2-2; no firm D call. CDR3 protein: CSVPTNTGELFF. The CDR3, as DNA: TGCAGCGTCCCGACTAACACCGGGGAGCTGTTTTTT.